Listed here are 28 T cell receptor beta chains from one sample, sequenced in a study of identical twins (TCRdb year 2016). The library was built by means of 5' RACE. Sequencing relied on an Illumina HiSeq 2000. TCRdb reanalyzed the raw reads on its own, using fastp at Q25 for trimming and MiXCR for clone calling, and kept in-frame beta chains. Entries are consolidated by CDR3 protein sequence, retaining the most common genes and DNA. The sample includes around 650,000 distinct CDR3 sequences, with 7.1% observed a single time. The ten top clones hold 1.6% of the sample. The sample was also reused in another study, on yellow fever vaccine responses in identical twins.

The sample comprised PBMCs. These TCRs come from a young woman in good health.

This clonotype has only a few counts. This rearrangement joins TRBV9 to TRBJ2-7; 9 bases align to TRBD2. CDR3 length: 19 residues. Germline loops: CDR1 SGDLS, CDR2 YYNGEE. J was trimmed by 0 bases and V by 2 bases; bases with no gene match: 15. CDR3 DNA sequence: TGTGCCAGCAGCGTCCTTTTGGGATTTGAGCGGGGGGCCTCCTACGAGCAGTACTTC. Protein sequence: CASSVLLGFERGASYEQYF.

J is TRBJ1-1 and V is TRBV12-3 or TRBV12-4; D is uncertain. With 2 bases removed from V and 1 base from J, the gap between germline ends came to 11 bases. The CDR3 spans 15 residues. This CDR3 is CASSLSVSSNTEAFF. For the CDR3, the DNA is TGTGCCAGCAGTTTAAGTGTCAGTTCGAACACTGAAGCTTTCTTT.

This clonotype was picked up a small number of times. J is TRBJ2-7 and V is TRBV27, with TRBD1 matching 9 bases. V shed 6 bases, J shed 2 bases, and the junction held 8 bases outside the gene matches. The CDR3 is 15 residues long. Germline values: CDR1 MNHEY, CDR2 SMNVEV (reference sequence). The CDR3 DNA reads TGTGCCAGCAGCCAAAGGACAGGGGCCGCCTACGAGCAGTACTTC. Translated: CASSQRTGAAYEQYF.

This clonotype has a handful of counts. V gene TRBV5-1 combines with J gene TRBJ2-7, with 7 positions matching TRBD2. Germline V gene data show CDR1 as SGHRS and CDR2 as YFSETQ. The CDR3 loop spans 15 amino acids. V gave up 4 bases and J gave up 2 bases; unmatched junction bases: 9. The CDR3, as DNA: TGCGCCAGCAGCACCCTAGCGGTCGGGACCTACGAGCAGTACTTC. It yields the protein CASSTLAVGTYEQYF.

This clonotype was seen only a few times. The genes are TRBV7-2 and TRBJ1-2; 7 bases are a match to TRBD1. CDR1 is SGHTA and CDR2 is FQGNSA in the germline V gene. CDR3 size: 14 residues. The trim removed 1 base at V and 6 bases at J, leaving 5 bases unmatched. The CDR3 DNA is TGTGCCAGCAGCTTAGACAGGGGAAGTGATGGCTACACCTTC. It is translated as CASSLDRGSDGYTF.

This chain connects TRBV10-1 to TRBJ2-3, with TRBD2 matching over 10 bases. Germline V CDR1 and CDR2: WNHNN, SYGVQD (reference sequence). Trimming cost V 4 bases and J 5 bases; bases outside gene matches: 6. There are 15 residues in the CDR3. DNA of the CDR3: TGCGCCAGCAGTGGTCATCTAGCGGGAGTAGATACGCAGTATTTT. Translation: CASSGHLAGVDTQYF.

CDR3 nucleotide sequence: TGCAGTGCTCTTGCGGGCGGGAGCTCCGGGGAGCTGTTTTTT. It yields the protein CSALAGGSSGELFF. The V call is TRBV20-1, the J call TRBJ2-2; 7 nucleotides agree with TRBD2. Germline V gene data show CDR1 as DFQATT and CDR2 as SNEGSKA (reference sequence). After removal of 5 bases from V and 6 bases from J, the junction contained 9 bases not matched to a gene. This CDR3 is built from 14 residues.

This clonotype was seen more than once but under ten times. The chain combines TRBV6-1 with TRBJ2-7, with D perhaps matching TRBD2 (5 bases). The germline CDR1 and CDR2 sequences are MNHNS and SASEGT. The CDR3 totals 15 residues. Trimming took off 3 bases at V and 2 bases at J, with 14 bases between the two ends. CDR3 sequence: CASSDGISSPYEQYF. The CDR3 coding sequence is TGTGCCAGCAGTGACGGGATCTCCTCCCCCTACGAGCAGTACTTC.

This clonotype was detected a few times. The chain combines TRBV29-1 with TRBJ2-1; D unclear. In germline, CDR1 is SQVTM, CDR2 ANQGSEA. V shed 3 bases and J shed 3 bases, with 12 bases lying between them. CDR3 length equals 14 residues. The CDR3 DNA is TGCAGCGTTGAGGGCAGAAGAAACTACAATGAGCAGTTCTTC. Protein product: CSVEGRRNYNEQFF.

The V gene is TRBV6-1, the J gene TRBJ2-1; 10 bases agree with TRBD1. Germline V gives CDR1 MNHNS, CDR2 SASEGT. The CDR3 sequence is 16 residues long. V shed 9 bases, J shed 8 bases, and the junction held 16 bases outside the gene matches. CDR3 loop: CASSSPGQGVLDEQFF. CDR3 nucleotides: TGTGCCAGTTCGAGTCCTGGACAGGGGGTTTTGGATGAGCAGTTCTTC.

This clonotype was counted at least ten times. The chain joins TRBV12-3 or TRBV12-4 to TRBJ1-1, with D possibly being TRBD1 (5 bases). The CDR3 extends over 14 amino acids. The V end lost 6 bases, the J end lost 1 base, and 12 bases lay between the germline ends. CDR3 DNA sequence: TGTGCCAGCAGCCGTCAGGGCCGGAACACTGAAGCTTTCTTT. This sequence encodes CASSRQGRNTEAFF.

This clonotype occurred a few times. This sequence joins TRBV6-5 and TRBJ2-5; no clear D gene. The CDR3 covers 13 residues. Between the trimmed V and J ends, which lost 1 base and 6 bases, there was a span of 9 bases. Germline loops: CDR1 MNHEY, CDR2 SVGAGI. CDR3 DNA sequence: TGTGCCAGCAGTTACTACGACGGTCAGACCCAGTACTTC. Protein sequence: CASSYYDGQTQYF.

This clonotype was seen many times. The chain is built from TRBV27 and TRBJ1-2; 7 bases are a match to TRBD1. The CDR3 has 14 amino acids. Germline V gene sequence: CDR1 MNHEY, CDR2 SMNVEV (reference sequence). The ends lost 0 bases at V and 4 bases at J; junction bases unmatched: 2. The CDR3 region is CASSLSRDSYGYTF. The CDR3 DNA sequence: TGTGCCAGCAGTTTATCGAGGGACAGCTATGGCTACACCTTC.

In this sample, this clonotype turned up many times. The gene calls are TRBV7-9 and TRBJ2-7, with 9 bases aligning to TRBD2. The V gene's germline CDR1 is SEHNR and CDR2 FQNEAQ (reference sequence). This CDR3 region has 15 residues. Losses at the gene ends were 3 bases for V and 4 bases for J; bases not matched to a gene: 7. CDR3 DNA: TGTGCCAGCAGCTTCGGTGGTAGCGGGAGTTACGAGCAGTACTTC. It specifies CASSFGGSGSYEQYF.

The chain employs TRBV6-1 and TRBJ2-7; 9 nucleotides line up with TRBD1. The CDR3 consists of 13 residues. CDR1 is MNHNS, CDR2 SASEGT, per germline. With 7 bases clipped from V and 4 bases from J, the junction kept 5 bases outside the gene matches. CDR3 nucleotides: TGTGCCAGCAACACAGGGGGCTTTTACGAGCAGTACGTC. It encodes CASNTGGFYEQYV.

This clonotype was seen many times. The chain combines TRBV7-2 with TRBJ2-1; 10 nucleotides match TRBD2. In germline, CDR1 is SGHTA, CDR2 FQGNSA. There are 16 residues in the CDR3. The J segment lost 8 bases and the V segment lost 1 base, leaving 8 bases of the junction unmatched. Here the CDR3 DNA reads TGTGCCAGCAGCTTAGTGCTTAGCGGGAGGTCCCATGAGCAGTTCTTC. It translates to CASSLVLSGRSHEQFF.

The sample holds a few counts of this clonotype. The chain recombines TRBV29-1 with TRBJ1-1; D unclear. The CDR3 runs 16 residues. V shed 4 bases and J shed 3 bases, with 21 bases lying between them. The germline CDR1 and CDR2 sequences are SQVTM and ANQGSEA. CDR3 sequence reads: CSVGLDRLERHTEAFF. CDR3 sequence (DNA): TGCAGCGTTGGCCTCGATAGGCTCGAACGTCACACTGAAGCTTTCTTT.

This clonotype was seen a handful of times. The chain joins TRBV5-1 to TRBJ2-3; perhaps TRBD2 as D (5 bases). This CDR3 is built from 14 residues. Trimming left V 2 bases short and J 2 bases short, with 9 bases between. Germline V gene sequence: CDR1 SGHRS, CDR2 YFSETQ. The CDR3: CASSLGLLTDTQYF. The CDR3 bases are TGCGCCAGCAGCTTAGGACTTCTCACAGATACGCAGTATTTT.

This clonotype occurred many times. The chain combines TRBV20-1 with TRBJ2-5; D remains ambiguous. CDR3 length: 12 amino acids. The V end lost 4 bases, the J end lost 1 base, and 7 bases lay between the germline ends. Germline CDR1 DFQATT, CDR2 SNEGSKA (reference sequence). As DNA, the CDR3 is TGCAGTGCTACAGGCCTCCAAGAGACCCAGTACTTC. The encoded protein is CSATGLQETQYF.

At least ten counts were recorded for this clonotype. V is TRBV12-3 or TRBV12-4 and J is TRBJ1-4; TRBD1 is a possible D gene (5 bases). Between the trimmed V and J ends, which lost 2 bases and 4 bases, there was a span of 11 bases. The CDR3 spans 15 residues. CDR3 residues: CASSLTMGLNEKLFF. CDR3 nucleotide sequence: TGTGCCAGCAGTTTAACAATGGGACTTAATGAAAAACTGTTTTTT.

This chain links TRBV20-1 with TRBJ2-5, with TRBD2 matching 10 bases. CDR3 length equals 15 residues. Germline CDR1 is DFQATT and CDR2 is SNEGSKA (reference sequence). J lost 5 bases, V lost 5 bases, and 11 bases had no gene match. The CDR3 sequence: CSADPSGGAYETQYF. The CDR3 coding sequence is TGCAGTGCTGACCCGAGCGGGGGGGCCTATGAGACCCAGTACTTC.

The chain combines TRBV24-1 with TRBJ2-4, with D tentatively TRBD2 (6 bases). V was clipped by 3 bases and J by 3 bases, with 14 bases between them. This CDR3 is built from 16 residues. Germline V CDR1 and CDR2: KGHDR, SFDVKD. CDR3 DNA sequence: TGTGCCACCAGTGATAGCCTCGGGAGTGTCAAAAACATTCAGTACTTC. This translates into CATSDSLGSVKNIQYF.

Here the CDR3 DNA reads TGCAGCGCAAAGAGAGACAGGGGGACCGGGGAGCTGTTTTTT. Its translation is CSAKRDRGTGELFF. The genes are TRBV29-1 and TRBJ2-2, with 9 bases matching TRBD1. Germline trimming cut 7 bases from V and 5 bases from J; bases unmatched to any gene: 8. The CDR3 loop spans 14 amino acids. CDR1 and CDR2 (germline): SQVTM, ANQGSEA.

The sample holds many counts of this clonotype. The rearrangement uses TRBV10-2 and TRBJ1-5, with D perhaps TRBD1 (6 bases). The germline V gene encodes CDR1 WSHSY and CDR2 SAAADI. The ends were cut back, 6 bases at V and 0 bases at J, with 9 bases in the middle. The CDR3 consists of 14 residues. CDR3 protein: CASRQGNSNQPQHF. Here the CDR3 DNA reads TGCGCCAGCAGGCAGGGGAATAGCAATCAGCCCCAGCATTTT.

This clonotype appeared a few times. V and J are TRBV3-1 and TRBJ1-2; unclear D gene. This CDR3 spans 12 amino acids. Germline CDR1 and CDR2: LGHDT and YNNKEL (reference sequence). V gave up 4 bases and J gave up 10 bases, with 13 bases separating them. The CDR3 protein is CASSLRAADYTF. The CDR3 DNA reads TGTGCCAGCAGCCTCCGCGCGGCGGACTACACCTTC.

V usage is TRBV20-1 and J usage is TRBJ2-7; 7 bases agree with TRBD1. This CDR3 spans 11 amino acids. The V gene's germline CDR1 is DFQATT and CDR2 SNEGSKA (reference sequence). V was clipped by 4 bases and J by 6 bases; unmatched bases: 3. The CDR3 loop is CSAKKGAEQYF. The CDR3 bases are TGCAGTGCTAAGAAGGGGGCCGAGCAGTACTTC.

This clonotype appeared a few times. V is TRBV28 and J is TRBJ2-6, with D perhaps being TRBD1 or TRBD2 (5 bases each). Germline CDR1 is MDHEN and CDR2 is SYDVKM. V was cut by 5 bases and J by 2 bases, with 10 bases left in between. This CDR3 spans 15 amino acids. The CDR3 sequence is CASSGTSPGANVLTF. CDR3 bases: TGTGCCAGCAGTGGGACCTCCCCTGGGGCCAACGTCCTGACTTTC.

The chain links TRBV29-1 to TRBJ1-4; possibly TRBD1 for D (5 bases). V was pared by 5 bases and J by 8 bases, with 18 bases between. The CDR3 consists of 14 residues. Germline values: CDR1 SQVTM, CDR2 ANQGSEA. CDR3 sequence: CSVYFQGFWEKLFF. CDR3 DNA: TGCAGCGTTTATTTCCAGGGTTTTTGGGAAAAACTGTTTTTT. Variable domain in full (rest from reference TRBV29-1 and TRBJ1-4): SAVISQKPSRDICQRGTSLTIQCQVDSQVTMMFWYRQQPGQSLTLIATANQGSEATYESGFVIDKFPISRPNLTFSTLTVSNMSPEDSSIYLCSVYFQGFWEKLFFGSGTQLSVL.